This T cell receptor beta chain appears in the sequencing data of a study of blood T cell repertoires in COVID-19. Study background: Spain, Italy and the United States supplied samples that represented acute and convalescent COVID-19. The cDNA or gDNA used as material had been derived from T cells, B-cell-depleted T cells, or PBMCs.

In the source study's methods: Researchers report that nucleated cell counts were estimated from reference gene primer amplification. This table comes from immunoSEQ multiplex PCR, and its TCRdb copy is limited to in-frame clones, with some not included. That table is the source of V, J and clone size, and D and trimming were worked out from the DNA. The table has about 490,000 clones, 80% to 90% seen once. The TCR sequence derives from a human donor in a cohort sampled during active COVID-19. Sample: peripheral blood.

CDR3 region: CASSLNPRPYNEQFF. The CDR3 DNA reads TGTGCCAGCAGTCTTAATCCCCGTCCTTACAATGAGCAGTTCTTC. The gene calls are TRBV6-2 or TRBV6-3 and TRBJ2-1, with D hard to call. Looked up from germline, CDR1 is MNHEY and CDR2 is SVGEGT. Trimming stripped 5 bases from V and 4 bases from J, with 15 bases between. The CDR3 is 15 amino acids.